The entry below gives a single T cell receptor beta chain sequence along with its context. Antigen specificity is unknown. Per germline, CDR1 DFQATT and CDR2 SNEGSKA (reference sequence). The CDR3 contains 15 residues. Trimming left V 0 bases short and J 0 bases short, with 9 bases between. This specimen comes from a study of blood T cells in healthy people across ages. Ranging in age from roughly 6 to 90, the donors were healthy Caucasian individuals from Russia. Extraction yielded at least 5 micrograms of total RNA per sample. General study points: Aged donors had fewer naive CD4+ cells and lower diversity than long-lived donors.

Primed by a sample-barcoded 5' primer and a J-beta primer mix, a second PCR proceeded for about 7 to 11 cycles. Each cDNA was tagged by a template-switch adaptor containing 12 random nucleotides. Each CDR3 protein is one row after TCRdb ran MiXCR on the 5' RACE reads. This sample has roughly 1,300,000 distinct CDR3 sequences, with roughly 60% found just once. The chain uses TRBV20-1 and TRBJ1-3, with D uncertain. Material: blood. This TCR derives from a man between 18 and 35 years old in good health. CDR3 loop: CSARDPAVSGNTIYF. In DNA form, the CDR3 reads TGCAGTGCTAGAGATCCCGCCGTCTCTGGAAACACCATATATTTT.